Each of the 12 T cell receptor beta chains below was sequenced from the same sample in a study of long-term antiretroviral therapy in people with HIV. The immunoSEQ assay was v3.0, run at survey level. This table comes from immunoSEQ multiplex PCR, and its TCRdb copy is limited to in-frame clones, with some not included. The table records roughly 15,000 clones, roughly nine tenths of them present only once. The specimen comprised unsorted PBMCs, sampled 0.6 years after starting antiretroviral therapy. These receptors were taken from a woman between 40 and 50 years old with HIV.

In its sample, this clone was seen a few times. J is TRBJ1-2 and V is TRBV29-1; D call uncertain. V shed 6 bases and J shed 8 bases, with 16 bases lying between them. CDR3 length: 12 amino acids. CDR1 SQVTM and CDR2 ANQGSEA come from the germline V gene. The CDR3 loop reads CSVLLGDRGYTF. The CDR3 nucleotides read TGCAGCGTCCTCCTGGGTGATCGCGGCTACACCTTC.

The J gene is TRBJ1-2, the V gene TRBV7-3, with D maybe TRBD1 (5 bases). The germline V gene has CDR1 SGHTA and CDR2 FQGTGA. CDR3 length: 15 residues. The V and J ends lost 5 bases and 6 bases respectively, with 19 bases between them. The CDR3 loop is CASSQGAVPVDGYTF. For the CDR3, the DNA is TGTGCCAGCAGCCAAGGGGCAGTCCCTGTGGATGGCTACACCTTC.

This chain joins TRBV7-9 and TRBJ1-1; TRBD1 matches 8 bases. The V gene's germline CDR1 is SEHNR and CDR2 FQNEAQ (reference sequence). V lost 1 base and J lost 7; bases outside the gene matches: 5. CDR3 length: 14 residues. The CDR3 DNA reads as TGTGCCAGCAGCTTAGGACAGGGGAGGATTGAAGCTTTCTTT. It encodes CASSLGQGRIEAFF.

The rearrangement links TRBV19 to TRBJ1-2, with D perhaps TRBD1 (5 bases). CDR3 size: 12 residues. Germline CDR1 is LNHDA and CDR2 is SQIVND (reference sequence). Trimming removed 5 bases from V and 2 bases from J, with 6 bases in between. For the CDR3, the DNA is TGTGCCAGTAGTCGACAGAACTATGGCTACACCTTC. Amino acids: CASSRQNYGYTF.

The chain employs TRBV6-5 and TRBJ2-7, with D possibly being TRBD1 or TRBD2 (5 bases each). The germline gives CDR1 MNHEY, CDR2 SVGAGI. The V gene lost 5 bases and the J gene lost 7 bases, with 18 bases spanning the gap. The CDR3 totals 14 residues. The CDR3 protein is CASSPPGTSGEQYF. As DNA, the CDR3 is TGTGCCAGCAGTCCACCCGGGACCTCGGGGGAGCAGTACTTC.

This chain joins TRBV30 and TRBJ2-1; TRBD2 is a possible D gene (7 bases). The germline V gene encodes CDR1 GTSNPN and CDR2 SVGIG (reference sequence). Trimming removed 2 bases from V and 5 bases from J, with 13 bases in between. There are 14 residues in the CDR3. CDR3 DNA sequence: TGTGCCTGGAGTCGAGGGGGGGCCGACAATGAGCAGTTCTTC. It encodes CAWSRGGADNEQFF.

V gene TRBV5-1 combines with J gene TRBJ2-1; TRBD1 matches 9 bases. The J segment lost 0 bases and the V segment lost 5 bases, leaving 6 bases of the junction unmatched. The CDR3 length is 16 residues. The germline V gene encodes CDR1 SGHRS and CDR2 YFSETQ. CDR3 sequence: CASRSGTGTSYNEQFF. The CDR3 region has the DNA TGCGCCAGCAGATCCGGGACAGGGACCTCCTACAATGAGCAGTTCTTC.

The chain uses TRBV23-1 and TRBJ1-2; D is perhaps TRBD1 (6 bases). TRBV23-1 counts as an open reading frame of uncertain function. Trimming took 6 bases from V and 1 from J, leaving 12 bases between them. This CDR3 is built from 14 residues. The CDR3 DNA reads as TGCGCCAGCAGCCCCGGGGGCAATAACTATGGCTACACCTTC. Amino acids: CASSPGGNNYGYTF.

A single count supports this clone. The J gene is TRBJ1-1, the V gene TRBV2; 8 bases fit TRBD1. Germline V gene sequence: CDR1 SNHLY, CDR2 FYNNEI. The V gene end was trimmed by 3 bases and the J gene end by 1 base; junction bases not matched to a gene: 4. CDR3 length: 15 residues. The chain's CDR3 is CASSDTGGPNTEAFF. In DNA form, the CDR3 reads TGTGCCAGCAGTGATACAGGGGGACCGAACACTGAAGCTTTCTTT.

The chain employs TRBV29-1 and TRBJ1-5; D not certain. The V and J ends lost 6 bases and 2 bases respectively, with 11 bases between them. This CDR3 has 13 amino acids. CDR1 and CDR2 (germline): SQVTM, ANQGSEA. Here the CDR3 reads CSVSSAGNQPQHF. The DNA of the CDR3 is TGCAGCGTATCGTCCGCCGGCAATCAGCCCCAGCATTTT. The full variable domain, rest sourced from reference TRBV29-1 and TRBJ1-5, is SAVISQKPSRDICQRGTSLTIQCQVDSQVTMMFWYRQQPGQSLTLIATANQGSEATYESGFVIDKFPISRPNLTFSTLTVSNMSPEDSSIYLCSVSSAGNQPQHFGDGTRLSIL.

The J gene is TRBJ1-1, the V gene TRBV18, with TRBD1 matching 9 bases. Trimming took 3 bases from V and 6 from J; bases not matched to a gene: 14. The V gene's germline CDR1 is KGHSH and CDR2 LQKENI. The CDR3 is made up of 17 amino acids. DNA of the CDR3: TGTGCCAGCTCACCTGGGACAGGGCTAGTATTGGGTCCTGAAGCTTTCTTT. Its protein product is CASSPGTGLVLGPEAFF.

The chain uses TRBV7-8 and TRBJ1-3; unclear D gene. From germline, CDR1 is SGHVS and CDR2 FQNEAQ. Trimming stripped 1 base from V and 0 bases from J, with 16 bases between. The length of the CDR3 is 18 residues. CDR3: CASSLDSLRTVSGNTIYF. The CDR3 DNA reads TGTGCCAGCAGCTTAGATTCCCTTAGGACGGTCTCTGGAAACACCATATATTTT.